The 7 T cell receptor beta chains presented below share a single source sample, sequenced in a study of T cell repertoires in cytomegalovirus infection. TCRdb used MiXCR to reprocess the reads, holding one entry per CDR3 protein. The sample yields a few hundred thousand distinct CDR3 sequences, about 20% seen once. What these receptors recognize is not known. The material was cultured PBMCs, obtained from culture after CMV antigen stimulation. Source of these receptors: a human donor in good health (CMV status not recorded). Some clones in this sample may be carry-over from other donors' samples.

The sample holds a few counts of this clonotype. This chain links TRBV2 with TRBJ2-2; 11 bases match TRBD2. The trim removed 4 bases at V and 5 bases at J, leaving 3 bases unmatched. Germline values: CDR1 SNHLY, CDR2 FYNNEI. The CDR3 extends over 15 amino acids. In DNA, the CDR3 is TGTGCCAGCAGTGTGGGACTAGCGGAGACCGGGGAGCTGTTTTTT. Its translation is CASSVGLAETGELFF. The full variable domain, its missing parts supplied by reference TRBV2 and TRBJ2-2, is EPEVTQTPSHQVTQMGQEVILRCVPISNHLYFYWYRQILGQKVEFLVSFYNNEISEKSEIFDDQFSVERPDGSNFTLKIRSTKLEDSAMYFCASSVGLAETGELFFGEGSRLTVL.

This chain links TRBV4-2 with TRBJ2-2; perhaps TRBD1 as D (6 bases). With 1 base removed from V and 3 bases from J, the gap between germline ends came to 12 bases. Germline V gene sequence: CDR1 LGHNA, CDR2 YNFKEQ. This CDR3 region has 16 residues. The CDR3 DNA follows: TGTGCCAGCAGCCAAGTATCCAGGGGAGACACCGGGGAGCTGTTTTTT. It yields the protein CASSQVSRGDTGELFF.

This clonotype was recorded a few times. The chain carries TRBV27 and TRBJ2-1, with 8 bases that match TRBD2. CDR3 size: 15 residues. Germline CDR1 reads MNHEY; CDR2 reads SMNVEV (reference sequence). Trimming cost V 6 bases and J 4 bases; bases outside gene matches: 8. CDR3 in amino acids: CASSPRTSLYNEQFF. In DNA form, the CDR3 reads TGTGCCAGCAGCCCCCGGACTAGCCTTTACAATGAGCAGTTCTTC.

This sequence joins TRBV27 and TRBJ2-7, with D possibly matching TRBD2 (6 bases). V lost 5 bases, J lost 9 bases, and 20 bases lay in between. The CDR3 spans 14 residues. Germline V gene data show CDR1 as MNHEY and CDR2 as SMNVEV (reference sequence). The CDR3: CASSQTSAPSGQYV. The CDR3 DNA sequence: TGTGCCAGCAGTCAGACTAGTGCTCCTTCAGGGCAGTACGTC.

The gene calls are TRBV11-3 and TRBJ2-2; a weak D match, TRBD2 (7 bases). Germline-derived CDR1 and CDR2 are SGHNT and YENEEA. V lost 4 bases, J lost 3 bases, and 15 bases lay in between. This CDR3 is 16 amino acids long. CDR3 DNA sequence: TGTGCCAGCAGCTGGGGGGGGGCAGGGGACACCGGGGAGCTGTTTTTT. Its translation: CASSWGGAGDTGELFF.

This clonotype has only a few counts. The rearrangement uses TRBV28 and TRBJ2-7; tentatively, D is TRBD2 (5 bases). The germline gives CDR1 MDHEN, CDR2 SYDVKM. Trimming cost V 3 bases and J 2 bases, with 14 bases left between them. CDR3 size: 15 residues. CDR3 nucleotides: TGTGCCAGCAGTTTTCAACGGACTCGGACCTACGAGCAGTACGTC. Its translation is CASSFQRTRTYEQYV.

At least ten counts were recorded for this clonotype. The chain has TRBV12-3 or TRBV12-4 and TRBJ1-1; 7 bases map to TRBD1. V was clipped by 7 bases and J by 0 bases; unmatched bases: 2. CDR3 length equals 13 residues. CDR3 region: CASTGQVNTEAFF. CDR3 DNA sequence: TGTGCCAGCACTGGACAGGTGAACACTGAAGCTTTCTTT.